This TCR beta chain was observed in a study of cytomegalovirus exposure and HLA in healthy donors. Whole-study findings and limits: Immune exposure data for these donors was limited to CMV serostatus. In a later analysis, HLA-associated TCR beta chains were more clonally expanded than equally common others. The productive fraction for most TCR beta V segments was about 87% or about 30% in an earlier analysis.

Comments on this clone: Its specificity is unknown.

The CDR3 has 13 amino acids. The V end lost 0 bases, the J end lost 6 bases, and 12 bases lay between the germline ends. CDR1 and CDR2 from the germline V gene are GTSNPN and SVGIG (reference sequence). The PCR had 60 Vbeta and 13 Jbeta primers. TCRdb keeps only in-frame clones here, not all; method: immunoSEQ multiplex PCR. Of approximately 190,000 clones listed, around 80% are singletons. The sequencing sample was made of PBMCs. The genes are TRBV30 and TRBJ2-7, with no clear D. This sequence was found in a woman in her late teens or twenties in good health and CMV-seropositive. CDR3 in amino acids: CAWSVGSAAEQYV. The CDR3, as DNA: TGTGCCTGGAGTGTCGGGTCTGCCGCCGAGCAGTACGTC.